This TCR beta chain was recovered during a study of shared clonotypes between healthy human individuals. Deep was the level at which the assay was run. Source study methods: From ImmunoSEQ came sequences covering only the junction and carrying no quality scores, so filtering differed. Profiled with immunoSEQ multiplex PCR; TCRdb holds only in-frame clones, not every one. D and trimming were read from the DNA, whereas the V and J calls and clone size are those reported in that table. Among roughly 590,000 clones listed, 95% were seen once. General observations from the study: Roughly 5% of naive CD4 clonotypes were shared across four donors. Sharing of clonotypes among donors was expected to vary with sequencing depth.

As defined, naive CD8 cells were CD45RO-negative and positively selected for CCR7, with terminally differentiated effector memory CD45RA+ cells excluded. Comments on this clone: Its specificity is not known.

The sequenced sample consisted of naive CD8+ T cells sorted from blood. The TCR originated in a woman aged 25 to 39 in good health.

In nucleotides, the CDR3 is TGTGCCAGTGGGCCCAGGCCGGGACAGGGAAAGGAGACCCAGTACTTC. This encodes CASGPRPGQGKETQYF. The J gene is TRBJ2-5, the V gene TRBV19, with 9 bases identical to TRBD1. The trim removed 8 bases at V and 5 bases at J, leaving 15 bases unmatched. This CDR3 has 16 amino acids. Germline lookup yields CDR1 LNHDA and CDR2 SQIVND (reference sequence). The full variable domain, in which reference TRBV19 and TRBJ2-5 provide the parts outside the CDR3, is DGGITQSPKYLFRKEGQNVTLSCEQNLNHDAMYWYRQDPGQGLRLIYYSQIVNDFQKGDIAEGYSVSREKKESFPLTVTSAQKNPTAFYLCASGPRPGQGKETQYFGPGTRLLVL.